The sample holds many counts of the clone carrying this T cell receptor beta chain. The antigen is unknown. The sample belongs to a study of T cells in Graves' hyperthyroidism and ophthalmopathy. Findings of the study overall: From stable hyperthyroidism, ophthalmopathy was separated by a 13 V-J model.

The diagnostic basis comprised clinical symptoms, serum thyroxine and TRAb, thyroid ultrasound and orbital computed tomography. RNA transcripts served as the template for amplifying TCR beta CDR3 regions. First-round RT-PCR targeting the TCR CDR3 was performed with the HTBI primer set. TCRdb called the multiplex PCR reads again in MiXCR, with one record for every CDR3 protein. Of 310,000 or so distinct CDR3 sequences listed, about 18% are singletons. CDR1 and CDR2 from the germline V gene are MNHNS and SASEGT. The V and J ends lost 5 bases and 6 bases respectively, with 13 bases between them. This CDR3 spans 13 amino acids.

The sequencing input was blood. The sequence came from a woman in her sixties or seventies with Graves' ophthalmopathy. The J gene is TRBJ2-5, the V gene TRBV6-1, with a weak D call TRBD1 (5 bases). CDR3 DNA: TGTGCCAGCAGTTTTGACAGCCGTCAGACCCAGTACTTC. This gives the protein CASSFDSRQTQYF.